This T cell receptor (beta chain) was obtained from a study of T cell repertoires in cytomegalovirus infection. Study observations and caveats: Clonotypes of TCR beta that were HLA-C-restricted and CMV-specific dominated the ex vivo response.

TCRdb used MiXCR to reprocess the reads, holding one entry per CDR3 protein. The sample lists around 530,000 distinct CDR3 sequences; 26% were seen once. Between the trimmed V and J ends, which lost 8 bases and 1 base, there was a span of 21 bases. Germline CDR1 is MNHNS and CDR2 is SASEGT. The CDR3 runs 16 residues. The table lists this clonotype with a few counts. The antigen is undetermined. The TCR comes from a human donor in good health (CMV status not recorded). Some clones in this sample may be carry-over from other donors' samples. The genes are TRBV6-1 and TRBJ2-7; weak D call: TRBD1 (6 bases). Sequencing used PBMCs. The CDR3: CASAPSQGPRSYEQYF. DNA of the CDR3: TGTGCCAGCGCACCCTCTCAGGGGCCAAGGTCCTACGAGCAGTACTTC.